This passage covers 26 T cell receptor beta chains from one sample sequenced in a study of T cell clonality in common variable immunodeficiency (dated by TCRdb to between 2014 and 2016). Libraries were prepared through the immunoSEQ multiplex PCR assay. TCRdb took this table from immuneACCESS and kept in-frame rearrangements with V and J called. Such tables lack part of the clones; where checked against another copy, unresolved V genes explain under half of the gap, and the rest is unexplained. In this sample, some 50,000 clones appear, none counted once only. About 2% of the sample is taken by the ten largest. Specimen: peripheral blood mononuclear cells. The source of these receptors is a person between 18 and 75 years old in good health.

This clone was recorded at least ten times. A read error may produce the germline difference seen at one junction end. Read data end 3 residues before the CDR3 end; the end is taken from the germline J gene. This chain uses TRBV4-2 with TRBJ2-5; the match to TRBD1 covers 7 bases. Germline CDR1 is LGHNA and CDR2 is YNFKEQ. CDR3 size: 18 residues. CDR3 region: CASSQDQPHEDRRETQYF. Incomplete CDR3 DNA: TGCGCCAGCAGCCAAGATCAACCCCACGAGGACAGGCGTGAGACC.

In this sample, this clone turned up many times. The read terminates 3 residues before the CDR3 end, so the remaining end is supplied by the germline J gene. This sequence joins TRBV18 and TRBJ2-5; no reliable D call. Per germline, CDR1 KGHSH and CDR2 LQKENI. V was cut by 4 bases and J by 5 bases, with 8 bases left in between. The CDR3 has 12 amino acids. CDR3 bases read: TGTGCCAGCTCACGACAAGGGGAGACC. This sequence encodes CASSRQGET. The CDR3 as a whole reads CASSRQGETQYF.

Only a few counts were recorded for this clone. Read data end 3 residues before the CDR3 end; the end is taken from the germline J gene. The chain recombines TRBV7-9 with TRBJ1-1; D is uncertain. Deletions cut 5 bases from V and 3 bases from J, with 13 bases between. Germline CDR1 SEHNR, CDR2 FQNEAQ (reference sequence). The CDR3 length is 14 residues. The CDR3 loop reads CASSPGSWDTEAFF. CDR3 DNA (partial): TGTGCCAGCAGCCCGGGGAGCTGGGACACTGAA.

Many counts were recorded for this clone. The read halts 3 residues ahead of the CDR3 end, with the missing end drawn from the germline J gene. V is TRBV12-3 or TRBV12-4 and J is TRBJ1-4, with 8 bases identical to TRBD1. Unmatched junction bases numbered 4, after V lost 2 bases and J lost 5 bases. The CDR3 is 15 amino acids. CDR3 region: CASSLRQGANEKLFF. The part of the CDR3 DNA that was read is TGTGCCAGCAGTTTACGGCAGGGGGCGAATGAAAAA.

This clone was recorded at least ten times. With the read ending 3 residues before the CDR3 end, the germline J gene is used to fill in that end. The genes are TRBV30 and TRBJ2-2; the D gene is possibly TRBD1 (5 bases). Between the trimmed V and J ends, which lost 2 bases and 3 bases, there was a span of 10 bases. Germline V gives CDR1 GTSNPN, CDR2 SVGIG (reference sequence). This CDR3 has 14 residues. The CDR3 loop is CAWSIGHDTGELFF. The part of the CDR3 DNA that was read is TGTGCCTGGAGTATTGGACACGACACCGGGGAG.

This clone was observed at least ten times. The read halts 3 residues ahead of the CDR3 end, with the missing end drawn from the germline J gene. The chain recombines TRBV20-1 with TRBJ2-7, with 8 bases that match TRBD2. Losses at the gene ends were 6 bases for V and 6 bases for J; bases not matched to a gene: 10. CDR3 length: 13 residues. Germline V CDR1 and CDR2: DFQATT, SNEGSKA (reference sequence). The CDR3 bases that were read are TGCAGTGCCCCACAGCGGGGGTGGGGCGAG. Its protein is CSAPQRGWGE. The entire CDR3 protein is CSAPQRGWGEQYF.

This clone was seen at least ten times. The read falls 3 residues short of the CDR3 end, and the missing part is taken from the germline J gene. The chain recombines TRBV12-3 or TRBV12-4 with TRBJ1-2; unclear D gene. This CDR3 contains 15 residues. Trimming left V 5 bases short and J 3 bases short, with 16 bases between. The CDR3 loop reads CASSPPGRFYYGYTF. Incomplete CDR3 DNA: TGTGCCAGCAGTCCCCCTGGCAGGTTCTACTATGGC.

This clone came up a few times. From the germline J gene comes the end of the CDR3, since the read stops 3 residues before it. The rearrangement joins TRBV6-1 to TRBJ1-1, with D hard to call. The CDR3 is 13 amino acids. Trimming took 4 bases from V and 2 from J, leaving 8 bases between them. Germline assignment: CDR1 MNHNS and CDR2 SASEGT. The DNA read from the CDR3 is TGTGCCAGCAGTGGAAGGGCAAACACTGAA. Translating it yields CASSGRANTE. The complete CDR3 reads CASSGRANTEAFF.

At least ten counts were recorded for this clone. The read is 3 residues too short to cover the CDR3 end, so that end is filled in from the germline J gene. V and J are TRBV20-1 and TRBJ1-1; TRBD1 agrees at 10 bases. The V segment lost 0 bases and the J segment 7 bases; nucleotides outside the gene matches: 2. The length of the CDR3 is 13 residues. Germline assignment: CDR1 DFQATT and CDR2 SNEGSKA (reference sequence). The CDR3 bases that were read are TGCAGTGCTAGAGATTGGACAGGGGGTGAA. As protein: CSARDWTGGE. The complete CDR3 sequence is CSARDWTGGEAFF.

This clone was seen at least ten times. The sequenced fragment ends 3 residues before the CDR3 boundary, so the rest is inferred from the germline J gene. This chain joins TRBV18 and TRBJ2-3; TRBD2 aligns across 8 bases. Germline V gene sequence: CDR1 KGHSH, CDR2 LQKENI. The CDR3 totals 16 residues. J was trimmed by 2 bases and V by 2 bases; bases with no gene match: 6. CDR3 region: CASSPAGGRNTDTQYF. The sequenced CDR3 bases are TGTGCCAGCTCACCAGCTGGCGGGAGGAACACAGATACG.

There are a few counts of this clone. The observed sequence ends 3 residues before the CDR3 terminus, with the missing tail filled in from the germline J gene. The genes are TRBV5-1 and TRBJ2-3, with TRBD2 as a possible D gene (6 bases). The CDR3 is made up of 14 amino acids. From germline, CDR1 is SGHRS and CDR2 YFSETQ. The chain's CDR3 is CASSFGGAEETQYF. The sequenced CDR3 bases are TGCGCCAGCAGCTTCGGAGGGGCCGAAGAGACG. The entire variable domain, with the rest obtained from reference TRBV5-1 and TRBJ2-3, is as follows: KAGVTQTPRYLIKTRGQQVTLSCSPISGHRSVSWYQQTPGQGLQFLFEYFSETQRNKGNFPGRFSGRQFSNSRSEMNVSTLELGDSALYLCASSFGGAEETQYFGPGTRLTVL.

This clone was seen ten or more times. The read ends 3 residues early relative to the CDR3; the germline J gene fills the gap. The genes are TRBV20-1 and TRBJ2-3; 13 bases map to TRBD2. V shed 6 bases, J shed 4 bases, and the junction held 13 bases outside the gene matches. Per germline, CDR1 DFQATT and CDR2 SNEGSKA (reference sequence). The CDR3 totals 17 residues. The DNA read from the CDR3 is TGCAGTGCCTTCCCCTTTACTAGCGGGGGGGCCCCAGATACG. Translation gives CSAFPFTSGGAPDT. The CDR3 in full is CSAFPFTSGGAPDTQYF.

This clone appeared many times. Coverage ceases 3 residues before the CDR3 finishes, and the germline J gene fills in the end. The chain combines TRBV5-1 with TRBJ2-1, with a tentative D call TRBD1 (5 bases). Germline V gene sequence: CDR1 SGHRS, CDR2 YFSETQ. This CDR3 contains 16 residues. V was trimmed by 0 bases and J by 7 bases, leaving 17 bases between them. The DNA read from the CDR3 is TGCGCCAGCAGCTTGGTTGTCAGGGAAAATGGGAATGAG. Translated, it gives CASSLVVRENGNE. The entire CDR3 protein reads CASSLVVRENGNEQFF.

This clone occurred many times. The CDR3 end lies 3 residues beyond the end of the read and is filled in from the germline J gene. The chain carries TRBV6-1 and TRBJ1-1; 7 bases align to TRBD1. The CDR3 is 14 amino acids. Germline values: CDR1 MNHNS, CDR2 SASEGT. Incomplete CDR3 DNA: TGTGCCAGCAGTGAAGCGCTCGGGACAGACGGG. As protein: CASSEALGTDG. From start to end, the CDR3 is CASSEALGTDGAFF.

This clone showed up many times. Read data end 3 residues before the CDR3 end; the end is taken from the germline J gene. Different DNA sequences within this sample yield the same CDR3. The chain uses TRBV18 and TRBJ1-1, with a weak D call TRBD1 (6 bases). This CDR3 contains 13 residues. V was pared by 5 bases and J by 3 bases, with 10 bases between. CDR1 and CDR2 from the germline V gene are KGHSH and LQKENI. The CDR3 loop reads CASSKRQDTEAFF. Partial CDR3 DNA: TGTGCCAGCTCAAAAAGACAGGACACTGAA.

CDR3 DNA, as far as it was read: TGTGCCAGCAGCCGACAGTTTTCTGGAAACACC. This encodes CASSRQFSGNT. The whole CDR3 is CASSRQFSGNTIYF. V usage is TRBV7-8 and J usage is TRBJ1-3, with a weak D call TRBD1 (5 bases). The read gets to within 3 residues of the CDR3 end, and the germline J gene fills in the rest. The CDR3 spans 14 residues. Germline-derived CDR1 and CDR2 are SGHVS and FQNEAQ. With 5 bases removed from V and 1 base from J, the gap between germline ends came to 9 bases.

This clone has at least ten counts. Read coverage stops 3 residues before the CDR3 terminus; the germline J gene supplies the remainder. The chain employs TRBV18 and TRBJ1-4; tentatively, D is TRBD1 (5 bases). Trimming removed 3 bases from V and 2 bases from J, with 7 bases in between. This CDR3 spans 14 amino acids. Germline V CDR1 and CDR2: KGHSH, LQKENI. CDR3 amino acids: CASSPPGTNEKLFF. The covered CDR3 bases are TGTGCCAGCTCACCCCCAGGGACTAATGAAAAA. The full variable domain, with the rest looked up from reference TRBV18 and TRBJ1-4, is NAGVMQNPRHLVRRRGQEARLRCSPMKGHSHVYWYRQLPEEGLKFMVYLQKENIIDESGMPKERFSAEFPKEGPSILRIQQVVRGDSAAYFCASSPPGTNEKLFFGSGTQLSVL.

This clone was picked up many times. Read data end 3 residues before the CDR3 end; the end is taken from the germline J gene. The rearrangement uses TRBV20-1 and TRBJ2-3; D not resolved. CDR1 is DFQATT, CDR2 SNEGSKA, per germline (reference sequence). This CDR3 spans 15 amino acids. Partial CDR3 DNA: TGCAGTGCTAGAGTATCCGCGTATAGCAATCAGCCG. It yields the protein CSARVSAYSNQP. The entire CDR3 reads CSARVSAYSNQPQYF.

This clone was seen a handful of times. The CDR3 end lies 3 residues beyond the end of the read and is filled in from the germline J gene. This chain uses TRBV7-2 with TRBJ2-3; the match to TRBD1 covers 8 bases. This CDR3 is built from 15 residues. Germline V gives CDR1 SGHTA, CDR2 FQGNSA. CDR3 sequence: CASSFSTGVGETQYF. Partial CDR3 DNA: TGTGCCAGCAGCTTCTCGACAGGGGTTGGGGAGACG.

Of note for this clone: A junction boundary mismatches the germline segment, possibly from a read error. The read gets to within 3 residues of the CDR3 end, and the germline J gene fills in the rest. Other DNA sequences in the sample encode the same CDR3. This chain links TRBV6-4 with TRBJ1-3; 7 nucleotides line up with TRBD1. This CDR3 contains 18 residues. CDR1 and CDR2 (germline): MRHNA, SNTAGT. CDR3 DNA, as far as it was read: TGTGCCAGCAGCGACACGCCCCCGGGACAGAACTCTGGAAACACG. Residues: CASSDTPPGQNSGNT. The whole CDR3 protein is CASSDTPPGQNSGNTIYF.

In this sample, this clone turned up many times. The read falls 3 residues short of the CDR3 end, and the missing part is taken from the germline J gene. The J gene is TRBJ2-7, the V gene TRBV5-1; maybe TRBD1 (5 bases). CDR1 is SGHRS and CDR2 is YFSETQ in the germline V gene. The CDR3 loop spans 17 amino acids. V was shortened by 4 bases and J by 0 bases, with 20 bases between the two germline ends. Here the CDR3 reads CASSPRPWSGSSYEQYF. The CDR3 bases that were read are TGCGCCAGCAGCCCCCGCCCGTGGTCAGGGTCCTCCTACGAG.

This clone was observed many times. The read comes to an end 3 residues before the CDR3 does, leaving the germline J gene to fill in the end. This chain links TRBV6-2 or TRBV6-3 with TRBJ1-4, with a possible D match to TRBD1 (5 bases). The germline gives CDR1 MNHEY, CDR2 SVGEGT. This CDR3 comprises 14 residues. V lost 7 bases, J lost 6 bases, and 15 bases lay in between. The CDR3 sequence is CASTKGIQDEKLFF. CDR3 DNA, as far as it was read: TGTGCCAGCACGAAGGGGATTCAGGATGAAAAA.

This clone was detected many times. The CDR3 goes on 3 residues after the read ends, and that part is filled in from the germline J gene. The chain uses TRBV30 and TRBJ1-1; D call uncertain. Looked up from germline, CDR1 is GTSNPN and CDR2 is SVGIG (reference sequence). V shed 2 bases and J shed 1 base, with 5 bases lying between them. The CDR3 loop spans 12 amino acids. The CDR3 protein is CAWSHSNTEAFF. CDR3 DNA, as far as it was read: TGTGCCTGGAGTCACTCGAACACTGAA.

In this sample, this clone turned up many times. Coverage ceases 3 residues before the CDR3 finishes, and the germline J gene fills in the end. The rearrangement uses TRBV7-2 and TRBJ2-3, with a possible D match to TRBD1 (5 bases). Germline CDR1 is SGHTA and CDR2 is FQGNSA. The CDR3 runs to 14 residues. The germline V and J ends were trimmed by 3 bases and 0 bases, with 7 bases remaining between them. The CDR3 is CASSFRESTDTQYF. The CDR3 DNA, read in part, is TGTGCCAGCAGCTTCAGGGAAAGCACAGATACG. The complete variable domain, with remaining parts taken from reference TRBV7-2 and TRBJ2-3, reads GAGVSQSPSNKVTEKGKDVELRCDPISGHTALYWYRQSLGQGLEFLIYFQGNSAPDKSGLPSDRFSAERTGGSVSTLTIQRTQQEDSAVYLCASSFRESTDTQYFGPGTRLTVL.

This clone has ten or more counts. CDR3 protein: CASSPQARSYNEQFF. The DNA read from the CDR3 is TGTGCCAGCAGCCCTCAGGCGAGGTCCTACAATGAG. J is TRBJ2-1 and V is TRBV7-9; D unresolved. The read falls 3 residues short of the CDR3 end, and the missing part is taken from the germline J gene. This CDR3 is built from 15 residues. Germline CDR1 is SEHNR and CDR2 is FQNEAQ (reference sequence). Between the trimmed V and J ends, which lost 5 bases and 1 base, there was a span of 12 bases.

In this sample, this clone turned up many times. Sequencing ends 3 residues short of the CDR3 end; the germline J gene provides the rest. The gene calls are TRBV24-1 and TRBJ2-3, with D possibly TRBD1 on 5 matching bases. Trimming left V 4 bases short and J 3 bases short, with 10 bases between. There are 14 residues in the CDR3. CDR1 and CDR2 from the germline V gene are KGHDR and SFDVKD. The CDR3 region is CATSDPQGTDTQYF. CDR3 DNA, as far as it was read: TGTGCCACCAGTGACCCCCAGGGTACAGATACG.